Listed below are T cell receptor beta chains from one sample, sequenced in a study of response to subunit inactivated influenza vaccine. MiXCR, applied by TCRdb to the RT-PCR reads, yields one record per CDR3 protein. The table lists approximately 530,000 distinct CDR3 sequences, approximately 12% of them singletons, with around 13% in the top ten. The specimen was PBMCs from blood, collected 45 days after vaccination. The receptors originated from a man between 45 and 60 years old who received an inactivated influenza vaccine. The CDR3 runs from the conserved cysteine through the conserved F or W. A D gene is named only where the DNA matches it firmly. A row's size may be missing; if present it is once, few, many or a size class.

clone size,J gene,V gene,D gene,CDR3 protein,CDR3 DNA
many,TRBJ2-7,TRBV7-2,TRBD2,CASSLAPLAGASEQYF,TGTGCCAGCAGCTTAGCGCCCCTAGCGGGGGCATCCGAGCAGTACTTC
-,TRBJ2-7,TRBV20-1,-,CSASLTTRDEQYF,TGCAGTGCTAGCCTGACGACCAGGGACGAGCAGTACTTC
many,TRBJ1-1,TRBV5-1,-,CASSLPSDTEAFF,TGCGCCAGCAGCTTGCCGAGTGACACTGAAGCTTTCTTT
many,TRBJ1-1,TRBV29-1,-,CSVETSTWSEAFF,TGCAGCGTTGAAACCTCTACTTGGTCTGAAGCTTTCTTT
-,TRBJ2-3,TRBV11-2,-,CASSTSWGGPRGGDTQYF,TGTGCCAGCAGCACATCTTGGGGAGGCCCCAGGGGTGGAGATACGCAGTATTTT
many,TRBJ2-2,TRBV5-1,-,CASSLKGAGDTGELFF,TGCGCCAGCAGCTTGAAAGGTGCAGGGGACACCGGGGAGCTGTTTTTT
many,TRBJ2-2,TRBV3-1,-,CASSQVGDTGELFF,TGTGCCAGCAGCCAAGTAGGGGACACCGGGGAGCTGTTTTTT
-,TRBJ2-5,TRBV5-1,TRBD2,CASSSALAAGQETQYF,TGCGCCAGCAGCTCGGCCCTAGCGGCTGGGCAAGAGACCCAGTACTTC
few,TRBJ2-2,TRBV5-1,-,CASSSMASGRGTGELFF,TGCGCCAGCAGCTCGATGGCTTCAGGGCGTGGCACCGGGGAGCTGTTTTTT
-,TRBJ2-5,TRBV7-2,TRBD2,CASSLVFGGGPETQYF,TGTGCCAGCAGCTTAGTATTCGGGGGAGGGCCAGAGACCCAGTACTTC
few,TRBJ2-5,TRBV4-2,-,CASSQESWQGQETQYF,TGTGCCAGCAGCCAAGAATCTTGGCAGGGACAAGAGACCCAGTACTTC
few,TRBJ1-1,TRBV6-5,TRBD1,CASSYPRQGGNTEAFF,TGTGCCAGCAGTTACCCTCGCCAGGGGGGGAACACTGAAGCTTTCTTT
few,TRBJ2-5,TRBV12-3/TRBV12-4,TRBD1,CASSYDRVQTQYF,TGTGCCAGCAGTTACGACAGGGTACAGACCCAGTACTTC
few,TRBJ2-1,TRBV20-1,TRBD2,CSAQSGRTYNEQFF,TGCAGTGCCCAGAGCGGGAGGACATACAATGAGCAGTTCTTC
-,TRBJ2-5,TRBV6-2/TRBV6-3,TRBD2,CASSYTGLAAGETQYF,TGTGCCAGCAGTTACACCGGACTAGCTGCCGGAGAGACCCAGTACTTC
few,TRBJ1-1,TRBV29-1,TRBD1,CSSWDGGTGGWTEAFF,TGCAGCTCATGGGATGGCGGGACAGGGGGTTGGACTGAAGCTTTCTTT
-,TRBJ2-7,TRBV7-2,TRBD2,CASSLRSSGKYEQYF,TGTGCCAGCAGCTTACGATCCAGCGGGAAGTACGAGCAGTACTTC
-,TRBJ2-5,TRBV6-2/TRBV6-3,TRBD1,CASRNDRTGLGTQYF,TGTGCCAGCAGGAACGATCGGACAGGCCTAGGGACCCAGTACTTC
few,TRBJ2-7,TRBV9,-,CASSVGSGDYEQYF,TGTGCCAGCAGCGTAGGTTCAGGGGATTACGAGCAGTACTTC
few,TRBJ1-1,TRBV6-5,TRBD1,CASSHRDRVPSGAFF,TGTGCCAGCAGTCACCGGGACAGGGTCCCCTCGGGAGCTTTCTTT
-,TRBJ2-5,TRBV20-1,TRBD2,CSARVLAGGLMETQYF,TGCAGTGCTAGAGTCCTAGCGGGGGGCCTTATGGAGACCCAGTACTTC
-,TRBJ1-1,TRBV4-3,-,CASSQDSETVNTEAFF,TGCGCCAGCAGCCAAGATTCCGAGACAGTGAACACTGAAGCTTTCTTT
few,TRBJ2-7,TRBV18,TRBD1,CASSPGQGPNEQYF,TGTGCCAGCTCACCGGGACAGGGTCCCAACGAGCAGTACTTC